The T cell receptor beta chain under discussion was sequenced for a study of blood T cell repertoires in COVID-19. The wider study: There were acute and convalescent COVID-19 samples, and they came from the United States, Italy and Spain.

Germline CDR1 SGHTS, CDR2 YDEGEE. This CDR3 contains 16 residues. Trimming at V came to 2 bases and at J to 3 bases, leaving 8 bases not matched to a gene. The table came from immunoSEQ multiplex PCR; TCRdb's copy has only in-frame clones and leaves some out. Found here are 500,000 to 600,000 clones, about 88% of them singletons; the top ten hold about 8%. The sequenced sample consisted of peripheral blood. This rearrangement joins TRBV5-8 to TRBJ1-2, with 9 bases that match TRBD1. The receptor was derived from a woman aged 50 to 65 with COVID-19, enrolled during active disease. Here the CDR3 DNA reads TGTGCCAGCAGCTTCGGCATAAACAGGGGGCACTATGGCTACACCTTC. It specifies CASSFGINRGHYGYTF.